The rows below give T cell receptor beta chains drawn from one sample of a study of OX40 agonist ivuxolimab in advanced cancers. Repertoires were generated with immunoSEQ multiplex PCR, while TCRdb's copy carries only in-frame clones and drops some. The table lists roughly 15,000 clones, approximately 82% of them singletons, with over 2% in the top ten. Specimen: CD4+ or CD8+ T cells sorted from blood, collected in a trial of the OX40 agonist ivuxolimab. The receptors originated from an adult with an advanced solid tumor such as melanoma, head and neck, liver or kidney cancer. Both conserved end residues are part of each CDR3. The D gene is left open where the match is weak. The size entry is marked missing in some rows and otherwise reads once, few, many or a size class.

>.|TRBJ2-3|TRBV5-6|.
TGTGCCAGCAGCTTGCGAGACAGGAGGAGATCGCATACGCAGTATTTT
CASSLRDRRRSHTQYF
>once|TRBJ1-5|TRBV28|.
TGTGCCAGCGCCGGGAGGGCCTCAGCTTATAGCAATCAGCCCCAGCATTTT
CASAGRASAYSNQPQHF
>.|TRBJ2-1|TRBV30|TRBD2
TGTGCCTGGAGGGCTAGCGGGGCACCAATTGAGCAGTTCTTC
CAWRASGAPIEQFF
>.|TRBJ1-2|TRBV14|TRBD1
TGTGCCAGCAGCCGAGGACAGGAGCGGGCCTATGGCTACACCTTC
CASSRGQERAYGYTF
>.|TRBJ2-5|TRBV6-1|.
TGTGCCAGCGAACAGAGCCCCGAAGAGACCCAGTACTTC
CASEQSPEETQYF
>few|TRBJ2-7|TRBV28|TRBD2
TGTGCCAGCAGTCCGACTAGCGGGAGCTCCTACGAGCAGTACTTC
CASSPTSGSSYEQYF
>.|TRBJ2-3|TRBV18|.
TGTGCCAGCTCACCACCCCCCGGACTGACAGATACGCAGTATTTT
CASSPPPGLTDTQYF
>.|TRBJ1-2|TRBV5-1|TRBD1
TGCGCCAGCAGCTCAGGACAGGGGGGAGGCTATGGCTACACCTTC
CASSSGQGGGYGYTF
>.|TRBJ1-2|TRBV5-1|TRBD1
TGCGCCAGCAGCTTGTTCCCGGGACAGAAAAATTCTTGGGGCTACACCTTC
CASSLFPGQKNSWGYTF
>.|TRBJ2-1|TRBV19|.
TGTGCCAGTAGTATTATGGTTGGCAATGAGCAGTTCTTC
CASSIMVGNEQFF
>once|TRBJ2-1|TRBV12-1|.
TGTGCCAGCAGCACCCGGACTAGCGGGAACTCCTACAATGAGCAGTTCTTC
CASSTRTSGNSYNEQFF
>few|TRBJ2-7|TRBV29-1|.
TGCAGCGTTGGGAATCGCAACGAGCAGTACTTC
CSVGNRNEQYF
>.|TRBJ1-1|TRBV6-6|.
TGTGCCAGCAGTTACCAGGGGCGGGCTTTCTTT
CASSYQGRAFF
>.|TRBJ2-7|TRBV5-1|.
TGCGCCAGCAGCTTGGGGGACTCATCATGGTCCAAGCAGTACTTC
CASSLGDSSWSKQYF
>.|TRBJ2-3|TRBV28|.
TGTGCCAGCAGCCCCCAGGAGAAGGGGCCAGATACGCAGTATTTT
CASSPQEKGPDTQYF
>once|TRBJ1-2|TRBV19|TRBD1
TGTGCCACAAGGAGGGGGCGCGGCTATGGCTACACCTTC
CATRRGRGYGYTF
>few|TRBJ2-4|TRBV7-2|TRBD2
TGTGCCAGCAGCCCCGGGACAGGGCACGGGACTAGCGGGGGCATTCAGTACTTC
CASSPGTGHGTSGGIQYF
>.|TRBJ2-7|TRBV10-3|.
TGTGCCATCAGTGAGCGGACTCGGCAAGGTGGCGAGCAGTACTTC
CAISERTRQGGEQYF
>.|TRBJ1-5|TRBV30|.
TGTGCCTGGAGTAACGCAGCTAATCAGCCCCAGCATTTT
CAWSNAANQPQHF
>.|TRBJ2-3|TRBV5-1|.
TGCGCCAGCAGCTTGGGGGCCACAGATACGCAGTATTTT
CASSLGATDTQYF
>.|TRBJ2-7|TRBV7-2|.
TGTGCCAGCAGCCTCGGGGCTTCCTACGAGCAGTACTTC
CASSLGASYEQYF
>.|TRBJ1-1|TRBV5-1|TRBD1
TGCGCCAGCAGCCCAGAGGGGACAGGGACTGAAGCTTTCTTT
CASSPEGTGTEAFF
>.|TRBJ2-3|TRBV27|.
TGTGCCAGCAGCCGAAAAGGGGGGAGCACAGATACGCAGTATTTT
CASSRKGGSTDTQYF
>few|TRBJ1-1|TRBV10-3|.
TGTGCCAGTCAAAAACAGGGTAACACTGAAGCTTTCTTT
CASQKQGNTEAFF
>once|TRBJ2-7|TRBV28|TRBD1
TGTGCCAGCAGGGCACAGGGGGCATGGGAGCAGTACTTC
CASRAQGAWEQYF
>few|TRBJ2-1|TRBV4-3|.
TGCGCCAGCAGCCAGTTTAGCGCCTACAATGAGCAGTTCTTC
CASSQFSAYNEQFF
>.|TRBJ2-7|TRBV5-4|.
TGTGCCAGCAGCCAAGCAGGTTTCTACGAGCAGTACTTC
CASSQAGFYEQYF
>few|TRBJ2-2|TRBV7-9|.
TGTGCCAGCAGCTCCCAGGAACTCGTTTTGGTGGACACCGGGGAGCTGTTTTTT
CASSSQELVLVDTGELFF
>.|TRBJ1-1|TRBV5-1|.
TGCGCCAGCTGGACCCAGGGGAACACTGAAGCTTTCTTT
CASWTQGNTEAFF
>.|TRBJ1-6|TRBV7-2|.
TGTGCCAGCAGCTTAGGAACGGGTTCACCCCTCCACTTT
CASSLGTGSPLHF
>.|TRBJ1-1|TRBV11-2|TRBD1
TGTGCCAGCAGCTTAGTGCAGGGGGGTCTCAACACTGAAGCTTTCTTT
CASSLVQGGLNTEAFF
>.|TRBJ1-1|TRBV28|TRBD1
TGTGCCAGCAGTTTACTAGGGACAGGGTACACTGAAGCTTTCTTT
CASSLLGTGYTEAFF
>.|TRBJ2-6|TRBV28|TRBD2
TGTGCCAGCAGCTCTCCGGGACTAGCGACCTCTGGGGCCAACGTCCTGACTTTC
CASSSPGLATSGANVLTF
>few|TRBJ1-2|TRBV5-1|TRBD1
TGCGCCAGCAGCTTAGGGGGCGATGGCTACACCTTC
CASSLGGDGYTF
>.|TRBJ2-7|TRBV6-1|TRBD2
TGTGCCAGCACGGGGTCTGCGGGAGGGCCCCACGAGCAGTACTTC
CASTGSAGGPHEQYF
>.|TRBJ2-7|TRBV2|TRBD1
TGTGCCAGCAGTAAAGAAAAGGGACAGACCTACGAGCAGTACTTC
CASSKEKGQTYEQYF
>.|TRBJ2-5|TRBV20-1|.
TGCAGTGCTAGAGATAGGGCGACCCAGTACTTC
CSARDRATQYF
>.|TRBJ2-7|TRBV27|.
TGTGCCAGCAGGATGACAGGGACTATCTTTAGCGGGCCATCAGAACACTACGAGCAGTACTTC
CASRMTGTIFSGPSEHYEQYF
>few|TRBJ1-2|TRBV19|TRBD1
TGTGCCAGTAGTGTACCCGGGACAGGGGACTATGGCTACACCTTC
CASSVPGTGDYGYTF
>.|TRBJ2-1|TRBV2|TRBD2
TGTGCCAGCAGGGGACTAGCGGGAGGCGATGAGCAGTTCTTC
CASRGLAGGDEQFF
>.|TRBJ1-1|TRBV7-9|.
TGTGCCAGCAGCACAGAACTGAACACTGAAGCTTTCTTT
CASSTELNTEAFF
>.|TRBJ1-2|TRBV5-3|TRBD1
TGTGCCAGAAGTTCAGGTGGGACAGGCTCAGCTAACTATGGCTACACCTTC
CARSSGGTGSANYGYTF
>.|TRBJ1-3|TRBV12-2|.
TGTGCAAGTCCGACGGGCTCTGGAAACACCATATATTTT
CASPTGSGNTIYF
>.|TRBJ1-1|TRBV7-2|.
TGTGCCAGCACCCGACAGGTAGCGAACACTGAAGCTTTCTTT
CASTRQVANTEAFF
>.|TRBJ2-5|TRBV6-1|TRBD2
TGTGCCAGCAGTGAATCTAGCGGGCGCCAAGAGACCCAGTACTTC
CASSESSGRQETQYF
>.|TRBJ2-5|TRBV19|TRBD1
TGTGCCAGTAGTAGGGGGGACAGGGACCAAGAGACCCAGTACTTC
CASSRGDRDQETQYF
>.|TRBJ1-1|TRBV28|.
TGTGCCAGCAGTTTTGAGGTGCAAAGTGGAGCTTTCTTT
CASSFEVQSGAFF
>.|TRBJ1-2|TRBV5-8|.
TGTGCCAGCAACCTGCTTCCACGAAAGACCTATGGCTACACCTTC
CASNLLPRKTYGYTF
>.|TRBJ1-2|TRBV16|TRBD1
TGTGCCAGCAGTCGGGACAGGACCAACTATGGCTACACCTTC
CASSRDRTNYGYTF
>.|TRBJ2-1|TRBV10-2|TRBD2
TGCGCCACTAAATGGACTAGCGGGTCCTACAATGAGCAGTTCTTC
CATKWTSGSYNEQFF
>once|TRBJ2-7|TRBV5-1|.
TGCGCCAGCAGCTTACAGGAGGGCGAGCAGTACTTC
CASSLQEGEQYF
>.|TRBJ2-2|TRBV30|TRBD2
TGTGCCGGCCGGCTAGCGGGAGGGAGTACCGGGGAGCTGTTTTTT
CAGRLAGGSTGELFF
>.|TRBJ2-7|TRBV11-3|TRBD1
TGTGCCAGCAGCACTCACAGGGGATCCTACGAGCAGTACTTC
CASSTHRGSYEQYF
>few|TRBJ2-1|TRBV6-1|.
TGTGCCAGCAAGAGGGGGGAGGGCCGGAATGAGCAGTTCTTC
CASKRGEGRNEQFF
>.|TRBJ2-1|TRBV19|.
TGTGCCAGTAAGGTGTCTGGGTACAATGAGCAGTTCTTC
CASKVSGYNEQFF
>.|TRBJ2-2|TRBV9|.
TGTGCCAGCAGCGTAAGGTGGGGGGAGCTGTTTTTT
CASSVRWGELFF
>.|TRBJ2-3|TRBV9|.
TGTGCCAGCAGCGCATCACAGGCTAGCACAGATACGCAGTATTTT
CASSASQASTDTQYF
>.|TRBJ2-7|TRBV5-6|.
TGTGCCAGCAGCTTGGTTTTAGAACCTTACGAGCAGTACTTC
CASSLVLEPYEQYF
>.|TRBJ1-6|TRBV7-2|.
TGTGCCAGCAGCGATGGGAGGTTAGGCAGGGGAGATTCACCCCTCCACTTT
CASSDGRLGRGDSPLHF
>.|TRBJ2-7|TRBV7-8|TRBD2
TGTGCCAGCAGCTTAGTCGTTGAGGCTAGCGGTTCCTACGAGCAGTACTTC
CASSLVVEASGSYEQYF